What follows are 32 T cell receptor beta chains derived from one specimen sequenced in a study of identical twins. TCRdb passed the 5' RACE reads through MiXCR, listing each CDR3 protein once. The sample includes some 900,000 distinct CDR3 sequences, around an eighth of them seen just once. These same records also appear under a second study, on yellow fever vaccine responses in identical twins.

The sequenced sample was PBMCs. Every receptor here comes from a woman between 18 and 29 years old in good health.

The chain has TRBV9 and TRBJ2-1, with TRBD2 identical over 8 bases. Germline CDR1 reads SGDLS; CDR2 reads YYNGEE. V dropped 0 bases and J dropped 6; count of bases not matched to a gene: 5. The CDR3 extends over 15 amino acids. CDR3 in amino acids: CASSVDGTRGNEQFF. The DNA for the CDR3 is TGTGCCAGCAGCGTAGATGGGACTAGAGGCAATGAGCAGTTCTTC.

CDR3 in amino acids: CASVRVWETEAFF. In nucleotides, the CDR3 is TGTGCCAGCGTCCGGGTTTGGGAGACTGAAGCTTTCTTT. The chain couples TRBV2 to TRBJ1-1; D ambiguous. Deletions cut 8 bases from V and 5 bases from J, with 15 bases between. This CDR3 has 13 residues. Germline values: CDR1 SNHLY, CDR2 FYNNEI.

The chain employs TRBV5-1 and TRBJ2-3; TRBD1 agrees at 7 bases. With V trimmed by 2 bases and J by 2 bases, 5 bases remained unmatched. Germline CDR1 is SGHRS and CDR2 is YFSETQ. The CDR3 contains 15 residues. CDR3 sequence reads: CASSLRGQDTDTQYF. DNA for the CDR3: TGCGCCAGCAGCTTAAGGGGGCAGGACACAGATACGCAGTATTTT.

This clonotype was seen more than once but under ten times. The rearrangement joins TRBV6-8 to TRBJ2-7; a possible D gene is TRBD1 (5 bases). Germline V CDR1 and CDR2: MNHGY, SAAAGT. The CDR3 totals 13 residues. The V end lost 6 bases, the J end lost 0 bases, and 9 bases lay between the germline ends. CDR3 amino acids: CASRDNRSYEQYV. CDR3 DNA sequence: TGTGCCAGCAGGGACAACCGCTCCTACGAGCAGTACGTC.

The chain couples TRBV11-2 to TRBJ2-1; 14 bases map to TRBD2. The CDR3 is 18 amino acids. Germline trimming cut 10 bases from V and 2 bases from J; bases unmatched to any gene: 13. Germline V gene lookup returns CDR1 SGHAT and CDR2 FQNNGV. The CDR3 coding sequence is TGTGCCATGAAAGTAGGGACTAGCGGGAGAGGGCCCTACAATGAGCAGTTCTTC. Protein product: CAMKVGTSGRGPYNEQFF.

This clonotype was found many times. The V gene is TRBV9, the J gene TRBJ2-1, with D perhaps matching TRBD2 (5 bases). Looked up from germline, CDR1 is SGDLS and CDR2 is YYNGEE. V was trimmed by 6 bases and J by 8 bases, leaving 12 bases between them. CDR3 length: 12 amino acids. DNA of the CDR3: TGTGCCAGCAAAGGGTCGGAGGATGAGCAGTTCTTC. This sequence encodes CASKGSEDEQFF.

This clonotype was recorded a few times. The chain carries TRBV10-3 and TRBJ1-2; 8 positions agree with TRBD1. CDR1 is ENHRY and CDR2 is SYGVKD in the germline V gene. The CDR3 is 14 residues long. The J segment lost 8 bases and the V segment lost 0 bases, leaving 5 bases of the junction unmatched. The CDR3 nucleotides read TGTGCCATCAGTGAGTCGACAGGGGCGGGAGGCTACACCTTC. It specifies CAISESTGAGGYTF.

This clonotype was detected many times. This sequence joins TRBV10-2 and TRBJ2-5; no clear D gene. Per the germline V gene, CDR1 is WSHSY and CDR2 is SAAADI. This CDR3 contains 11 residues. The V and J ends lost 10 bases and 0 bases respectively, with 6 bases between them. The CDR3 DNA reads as TGCGCCACCCAATACCAAGAGACCCAGTACTTC. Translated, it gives CATQYQETQYF.

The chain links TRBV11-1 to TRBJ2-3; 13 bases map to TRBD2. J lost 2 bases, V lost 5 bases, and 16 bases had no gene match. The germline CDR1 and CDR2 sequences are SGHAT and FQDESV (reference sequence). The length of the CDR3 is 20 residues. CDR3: CASSDTDPPLAGGTTDTQYF. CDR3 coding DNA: TGTGCCAGCAGCGATACTGATCCGCCACTAGCGGGGGGGACCACAGATACGCAGTATTTT. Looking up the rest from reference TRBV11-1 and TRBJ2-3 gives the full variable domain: EAEVAQSPRYKITEKSQAVAFWCDPISGHATLYWYRQILGQGPELLVQFQDESVVDDSQLPKDRFSAERLKGVDSTLKIQPAELGDSAMYLCASSDTDPPLAGGTTDTQYFGPGTRLTVL.

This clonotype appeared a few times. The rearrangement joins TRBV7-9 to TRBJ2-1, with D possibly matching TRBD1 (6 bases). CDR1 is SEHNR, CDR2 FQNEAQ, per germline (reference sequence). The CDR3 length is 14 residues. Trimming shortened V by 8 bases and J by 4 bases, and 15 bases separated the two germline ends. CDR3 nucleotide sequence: TGTGCCAGCTTATCGCAGGGGCCTTACAATGAGCAGTTCTTC. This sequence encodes CASLSQGPYNEQFF.

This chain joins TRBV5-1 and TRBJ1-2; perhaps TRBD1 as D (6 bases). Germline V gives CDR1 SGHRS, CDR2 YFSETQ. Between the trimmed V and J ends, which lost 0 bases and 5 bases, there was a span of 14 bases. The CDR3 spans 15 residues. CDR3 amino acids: CASSLAEGHKYGYTF. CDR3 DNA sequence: TGCGCCAGCAGCTTGGCCGAGGGACACAAATATGGCTACACCTTC.

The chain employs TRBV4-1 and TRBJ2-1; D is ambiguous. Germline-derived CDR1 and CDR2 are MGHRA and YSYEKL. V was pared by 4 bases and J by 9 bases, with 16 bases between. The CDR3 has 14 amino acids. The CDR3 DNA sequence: TGCGCCAGCAGCCTCCCGCGGACGTCAAGTGAGCAGTTCTTC. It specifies CASSLPRTSSEQFF.

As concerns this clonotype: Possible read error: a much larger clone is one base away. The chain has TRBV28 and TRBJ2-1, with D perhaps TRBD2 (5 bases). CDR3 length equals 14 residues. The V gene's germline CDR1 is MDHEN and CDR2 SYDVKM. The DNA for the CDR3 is TGTGCCAGCAGCCGAATCACCGACTACAATGGGCAGTTCTTC. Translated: CASSRITDYNGQFF.

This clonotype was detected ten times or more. The CDR3 DNA is TGTGCCATCAGAGCTGAGGGAGCAGCTTTCTTT. Its protein is CAIRAEGAAFF. This chain uses TRBV10-3 with TRBJ1-1, with D unclear. V lost 6 bases, J lost 10 bases, and 12 bases lay in between. This CDR3 region has 11 residues. Germline V gene lookup returns CDR1 ENHRY and CDR2 SYGVKD.

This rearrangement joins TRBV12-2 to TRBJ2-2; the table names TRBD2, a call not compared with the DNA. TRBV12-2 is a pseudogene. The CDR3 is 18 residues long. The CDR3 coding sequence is TGTGCCATCTGTGCCACGGGGAGGGGACTTGCGAACACCGGGGAGCTGTTTTTT. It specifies CAICATGRGLANTGELFF.

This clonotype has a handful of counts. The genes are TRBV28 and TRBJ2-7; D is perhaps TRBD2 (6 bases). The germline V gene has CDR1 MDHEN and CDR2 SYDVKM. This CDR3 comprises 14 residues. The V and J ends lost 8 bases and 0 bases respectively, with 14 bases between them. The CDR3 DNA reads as TGTGCCAGCGGAGGGACGGAGAGCTCCTACGAGCAGTACTTC. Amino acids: CASGGTESSYEQYF.

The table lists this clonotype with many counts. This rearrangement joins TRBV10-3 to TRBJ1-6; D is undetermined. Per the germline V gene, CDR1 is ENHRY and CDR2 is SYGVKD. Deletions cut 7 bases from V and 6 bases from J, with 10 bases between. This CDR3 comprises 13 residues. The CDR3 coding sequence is TGTGCCATCAATCAGGAGATTAATTCACCCCTCCACTTT. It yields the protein CAINQEINSPLHF.

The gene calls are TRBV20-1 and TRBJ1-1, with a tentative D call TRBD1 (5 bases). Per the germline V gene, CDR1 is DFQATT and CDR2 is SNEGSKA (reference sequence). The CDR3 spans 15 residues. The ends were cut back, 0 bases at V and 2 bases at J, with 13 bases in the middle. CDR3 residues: CSARDFRVSNTEAFF. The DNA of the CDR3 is TGCAGTGCTAGAGATTTCAGGGTCTCCAACACTGAAGCTTTCTTT.

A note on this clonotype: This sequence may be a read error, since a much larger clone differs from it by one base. CDR3 nucleotide sequence: TGTGCCAGCAGGCCCAGACAGGGGTATCACGAGCAGTACTTC. Encoded protein: CASRPRQGYHEQYF. The J gene is TRBJ2-7, the V gene TRBV7-8, with 8 bases aligning to TRBD1. The CDR3 totals 14 residues. V lost 6 bases and J lost 5; bases outside the gene matches: 9. Germline CDR1 reads SGHVS; CDR2 reads FQNEAQ. The whole variable domain, filled in from reference TRBV7-8 and TRBJ2-7, reads GAGVSQSPRYKVAKRGQDVALRCDPISGHVSLFWYQQALGQGPEFLTYFQNEAQLDKSGLPSDRFFAERPEGSVSTLKIQRTQQEDSAVYLCASRPRQGYHEQYFGPGTRLTVT.

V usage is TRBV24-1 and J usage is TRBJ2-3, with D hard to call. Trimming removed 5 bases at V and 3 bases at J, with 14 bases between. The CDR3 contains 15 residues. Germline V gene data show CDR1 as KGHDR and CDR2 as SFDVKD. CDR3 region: CATSGPHGPTDTQYF. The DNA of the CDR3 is TGTGCCACCAGTGGCCCCCACGGACCTACAGATACGCAGTATTTT.

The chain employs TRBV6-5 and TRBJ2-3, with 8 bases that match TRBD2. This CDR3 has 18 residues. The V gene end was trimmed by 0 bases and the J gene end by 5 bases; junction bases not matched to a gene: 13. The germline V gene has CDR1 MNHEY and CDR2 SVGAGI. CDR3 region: CASSYSIGGGPLGDTQYF. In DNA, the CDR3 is TGTGCCAGCAGTTACTCGATCGGGGGGGGCCCACTCGGAGATACGCAGTATTTT.

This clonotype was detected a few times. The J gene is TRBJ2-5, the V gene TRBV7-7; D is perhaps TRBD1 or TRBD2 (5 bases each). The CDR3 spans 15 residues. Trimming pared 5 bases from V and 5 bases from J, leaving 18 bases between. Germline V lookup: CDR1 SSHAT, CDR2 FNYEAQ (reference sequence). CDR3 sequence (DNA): TGTGCCAGCAGCGGGACCCCAACTAGTTTGGAGACCCAGTACTTC. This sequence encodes CASSGTPTSLETQYF.

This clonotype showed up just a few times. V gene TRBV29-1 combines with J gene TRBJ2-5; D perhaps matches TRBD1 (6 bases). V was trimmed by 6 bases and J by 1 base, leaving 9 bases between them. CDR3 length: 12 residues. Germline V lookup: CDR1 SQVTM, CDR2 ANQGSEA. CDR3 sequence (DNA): TGCAGCGTCGGACAGTTCCAAGAGACCCAGTACTTC. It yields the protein CSVGQFQETQYF.

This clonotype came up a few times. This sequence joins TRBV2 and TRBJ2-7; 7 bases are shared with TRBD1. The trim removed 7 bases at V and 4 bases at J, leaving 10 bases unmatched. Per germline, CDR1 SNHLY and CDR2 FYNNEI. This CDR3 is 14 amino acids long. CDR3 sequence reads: CASTKGDSVYEQYF. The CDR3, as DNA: TGTGCCAGCACTAAGGGGGACAGTGTATACGAGCAGTACTTC. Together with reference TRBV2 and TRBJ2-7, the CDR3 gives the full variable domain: EPEVTQTPSHQVTQMGQEVILRCVPISNHLYFYWYRQILGQKVEFLVSFYNNEISEKSEIFDDQFSVERPDGSNFTLKIRSTKLEDSAMYFCASTKGDSVYEQYFGPGTRLTVT.

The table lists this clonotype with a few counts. For the CDR3, the DNA is TGCGCCAGCAGCAGCTTGGGACAGGGGGCATCTGCGTCCTACAATGAGCAGTTCTTC. Its translation: CASSSLGQGASASYNEQFF. The chain is built from TRBV5-1 and TRBJ2-1, with 12 bases identical to TRBD1. The CDR3 consists of 19 residues. CDR1 is SGHRS, CDR2 YFSETQ, per germline. Trimming took 4 bases from V and 1 from J; bases not matched to a gene: 12.

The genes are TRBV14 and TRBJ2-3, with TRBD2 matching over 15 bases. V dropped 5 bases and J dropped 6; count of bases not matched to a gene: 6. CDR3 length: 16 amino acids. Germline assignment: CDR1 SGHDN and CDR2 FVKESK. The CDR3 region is CASSIGLAGGMDTQYF. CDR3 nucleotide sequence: TGTGCCAGCAGCATCGGACTAGCGGGGGGGATGGATACGCAGTATTTT.

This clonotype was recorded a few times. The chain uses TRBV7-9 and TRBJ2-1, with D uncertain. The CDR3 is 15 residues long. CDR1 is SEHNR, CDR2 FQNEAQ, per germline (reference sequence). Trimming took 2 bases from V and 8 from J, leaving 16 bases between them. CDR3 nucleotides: TGTGCCAGCAGCTTAAGGCGGCTTGGATGGGATGAGCAGTTCTTC. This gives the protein CASSLRRLGWDEQFF.

The CDR3 reads CASSFHLAGGRTDTQYF. CDR3 bases: TGTGCCAGCAGCTTCCATCTAGCGGGAGGACGCACAGATACGCAGTATTTT. The rearrangement uses TRBV7-9 and TRBJ2-3; 11 bases are a match to TRBD2. V dropped 3 bases and J dropped 1; count of bases not matched to a gene: 6. CDR3 length: 17 amino acids. The germline gives CDR1 SEHNR, CDR2 FQNEAQ (reference sequence).

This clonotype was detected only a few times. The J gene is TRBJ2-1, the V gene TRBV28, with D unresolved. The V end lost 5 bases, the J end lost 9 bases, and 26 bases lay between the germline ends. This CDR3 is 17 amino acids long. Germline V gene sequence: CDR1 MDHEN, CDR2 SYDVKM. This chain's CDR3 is CASSTDQGNRRWGEQFF. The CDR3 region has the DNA TGTGCCAGCAGTACCGATCAAGGGAATCGGCGTTGGGGTGAGCAGTTCTTC.

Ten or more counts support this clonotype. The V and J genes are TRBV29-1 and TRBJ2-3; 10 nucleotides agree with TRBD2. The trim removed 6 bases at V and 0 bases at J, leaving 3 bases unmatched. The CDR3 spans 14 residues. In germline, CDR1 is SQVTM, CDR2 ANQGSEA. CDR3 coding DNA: TGCAGCGTCCTGACTAGCGGGAGCACAGATACGCAGTATTTT. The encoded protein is CSVLTSGSTDTQYF.

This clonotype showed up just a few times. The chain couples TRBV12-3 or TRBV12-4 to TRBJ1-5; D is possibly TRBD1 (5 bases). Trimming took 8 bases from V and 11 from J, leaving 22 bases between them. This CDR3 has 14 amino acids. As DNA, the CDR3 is TGTGCCAGCGGGAGTTTGGGGGGGGAATGGGCCCAGCATTTT. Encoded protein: CASGSLGGEWAQHF.

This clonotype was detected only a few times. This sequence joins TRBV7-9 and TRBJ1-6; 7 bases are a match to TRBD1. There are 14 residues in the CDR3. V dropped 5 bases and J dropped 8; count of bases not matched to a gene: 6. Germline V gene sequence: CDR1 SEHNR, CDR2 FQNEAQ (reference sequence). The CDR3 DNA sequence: TGTGCCAGCAGCATACAGGGGTCTGATTCACCCCTCCACTTT. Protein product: CASSIQGSDSPLHF.